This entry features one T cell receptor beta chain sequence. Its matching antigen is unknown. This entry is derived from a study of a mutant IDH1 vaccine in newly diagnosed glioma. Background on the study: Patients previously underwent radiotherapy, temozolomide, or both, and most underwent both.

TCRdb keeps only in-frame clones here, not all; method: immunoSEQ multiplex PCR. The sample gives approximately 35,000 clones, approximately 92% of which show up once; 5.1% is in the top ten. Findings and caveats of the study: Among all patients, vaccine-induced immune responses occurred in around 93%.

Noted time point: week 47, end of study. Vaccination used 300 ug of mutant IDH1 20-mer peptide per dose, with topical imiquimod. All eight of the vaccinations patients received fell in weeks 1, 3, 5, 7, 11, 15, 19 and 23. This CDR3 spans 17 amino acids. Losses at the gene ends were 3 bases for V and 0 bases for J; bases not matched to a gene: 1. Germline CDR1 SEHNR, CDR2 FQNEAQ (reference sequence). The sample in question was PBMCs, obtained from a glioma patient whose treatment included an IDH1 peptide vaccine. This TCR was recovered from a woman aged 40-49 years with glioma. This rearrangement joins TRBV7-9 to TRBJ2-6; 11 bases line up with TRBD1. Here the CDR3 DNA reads TGTGCCAGCAGCTTCGGGACAGGGGGCTCTGGGGCCAACGTCCTGACTTTC. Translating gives CASSFGTGGSGANVLTF.